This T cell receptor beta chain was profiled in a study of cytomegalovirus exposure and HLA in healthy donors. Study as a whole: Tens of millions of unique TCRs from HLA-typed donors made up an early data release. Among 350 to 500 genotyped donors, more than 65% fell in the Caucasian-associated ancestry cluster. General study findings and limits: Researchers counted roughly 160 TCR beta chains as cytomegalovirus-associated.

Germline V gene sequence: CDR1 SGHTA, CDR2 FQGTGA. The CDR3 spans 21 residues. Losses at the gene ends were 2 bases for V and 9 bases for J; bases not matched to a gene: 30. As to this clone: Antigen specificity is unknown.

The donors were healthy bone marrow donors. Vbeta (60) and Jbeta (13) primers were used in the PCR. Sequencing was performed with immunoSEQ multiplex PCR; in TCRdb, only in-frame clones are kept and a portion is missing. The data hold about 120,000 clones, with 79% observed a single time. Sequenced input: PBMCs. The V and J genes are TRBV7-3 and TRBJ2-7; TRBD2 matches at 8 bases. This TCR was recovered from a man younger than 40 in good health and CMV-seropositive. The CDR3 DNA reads TGTGCCAGCAGCTTAGCGGAAGGAGGTGAATATTCAAAAAGCGGGGGACCGGGGCAGTACTTC. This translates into CASSLAEGGEYSKSGGPGQYF.